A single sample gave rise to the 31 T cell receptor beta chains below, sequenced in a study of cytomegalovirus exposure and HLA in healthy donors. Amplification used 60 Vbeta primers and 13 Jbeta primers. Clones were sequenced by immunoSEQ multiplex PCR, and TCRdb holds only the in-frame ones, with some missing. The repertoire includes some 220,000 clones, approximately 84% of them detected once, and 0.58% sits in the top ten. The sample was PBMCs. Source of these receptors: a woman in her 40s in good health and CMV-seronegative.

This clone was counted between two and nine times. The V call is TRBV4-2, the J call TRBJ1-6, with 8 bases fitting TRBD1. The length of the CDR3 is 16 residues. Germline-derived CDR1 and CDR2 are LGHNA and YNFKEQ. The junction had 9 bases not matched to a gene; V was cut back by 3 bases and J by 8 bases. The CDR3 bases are TGTGCCAGCAGCCAGCCCGACAGGGGAGGGGATTCACCCCTCCACTTT. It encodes CASSQPDRGGDSPLHF.

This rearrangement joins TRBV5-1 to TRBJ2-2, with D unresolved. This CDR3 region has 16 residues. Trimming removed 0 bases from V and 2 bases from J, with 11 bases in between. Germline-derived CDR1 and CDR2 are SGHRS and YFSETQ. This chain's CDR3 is CASSLDSSRNTGELFF. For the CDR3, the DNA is TGCGCCAGCAGCTTGGATTCCTCCAGAAACACCGGGGAGCTGTTTTTT.

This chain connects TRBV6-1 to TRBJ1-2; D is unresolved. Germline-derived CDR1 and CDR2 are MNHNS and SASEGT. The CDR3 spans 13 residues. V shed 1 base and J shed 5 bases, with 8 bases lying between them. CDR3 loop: CASSEVSLYGYTF. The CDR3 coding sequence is TGTGCCAGCAGTGAAGTGTCCCTGTATGGCTACACCTTC.

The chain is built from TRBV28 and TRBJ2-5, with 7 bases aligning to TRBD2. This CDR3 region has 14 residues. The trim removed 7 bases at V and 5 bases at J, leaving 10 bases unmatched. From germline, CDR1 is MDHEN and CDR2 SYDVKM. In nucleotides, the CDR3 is TGTGCCAGCACCCCTCGGGGGGAGGTGGAGACCCAGTACTTC. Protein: CASTPRGEVETQYF. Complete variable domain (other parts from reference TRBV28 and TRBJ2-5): DVKVTQSSRYLVKRTGEKVFLECVQDMDHENMFWYRQDPGLGLRLIYFSYDVKMKEKGDIPEGYSVSREKKERFSLILESASTNQTSMYLCASTPRGEVETQYFGPGTRLLVL.

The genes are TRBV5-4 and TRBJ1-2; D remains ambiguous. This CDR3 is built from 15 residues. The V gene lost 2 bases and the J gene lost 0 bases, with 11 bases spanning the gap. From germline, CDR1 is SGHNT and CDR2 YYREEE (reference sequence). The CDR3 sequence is CASSFGRHTNYGYTF. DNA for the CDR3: TGTGCCAGCAGCTTCGGTAGACACACTAACTATGGCTACACCTTC.

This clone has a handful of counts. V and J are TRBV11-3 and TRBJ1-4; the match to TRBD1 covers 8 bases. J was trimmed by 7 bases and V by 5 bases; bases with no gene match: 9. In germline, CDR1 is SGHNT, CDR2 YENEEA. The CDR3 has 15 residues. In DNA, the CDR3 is TGTGCCAGCAGCCAAGGGACAGGAATTGGTGAAAAACTGTTTTTT. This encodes CASSQGTGIGEKLFF.

CDR3: CASSEGQNEAFF. The DNA of the CDR3 is TGTGCCAGCAGCGAGGGACAAAATGAAGCTTTCTTT. The chain combines TRBV7-9 with TRBJ1-1; D is possibly TRBD1 (6 bases). V was trimmed by 5 bases and J by 7 bases, leaving 11 bases between them. The germline gives CDR1 SEHNR, CDR2 FQNEAQ (reference sequence). CDR3 length: 12 residues.

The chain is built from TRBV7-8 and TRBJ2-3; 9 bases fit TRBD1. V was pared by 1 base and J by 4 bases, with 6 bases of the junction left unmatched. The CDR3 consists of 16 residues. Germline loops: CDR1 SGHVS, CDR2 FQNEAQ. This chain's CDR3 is CASSLVGGTGPDTQYF. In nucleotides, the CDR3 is TGTGCCAGCAGCTTAGTAGGGGGGACAGGGCCAGATACGCAGTATTTT.

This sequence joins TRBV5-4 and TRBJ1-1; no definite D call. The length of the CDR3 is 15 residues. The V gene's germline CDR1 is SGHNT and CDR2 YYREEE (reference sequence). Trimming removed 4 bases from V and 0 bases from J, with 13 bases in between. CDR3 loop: CASSTQSRLNTEAFF. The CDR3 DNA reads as TGTGCCAGCAGCACCCAATCCAGGTTGAACACTGAAGCTTTCTTT.

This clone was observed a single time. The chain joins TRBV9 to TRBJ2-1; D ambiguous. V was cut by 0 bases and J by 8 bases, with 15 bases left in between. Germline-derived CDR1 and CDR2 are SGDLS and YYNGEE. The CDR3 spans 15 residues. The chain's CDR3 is CASSVELTETDEQFF. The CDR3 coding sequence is TGTGCCAGCAGCGTAGAGTTAACAGAGACCGATGAGCAGTTCTTC.

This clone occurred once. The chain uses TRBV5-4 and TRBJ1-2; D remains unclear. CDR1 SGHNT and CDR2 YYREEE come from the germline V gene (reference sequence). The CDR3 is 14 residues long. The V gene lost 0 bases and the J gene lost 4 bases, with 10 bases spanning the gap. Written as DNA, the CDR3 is TGTGCCAGCAGCTTGGCGAGCGACCCCTATGGCTACACCTTC. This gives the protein CASSLASDPYGYTF.

CDR3 DNA sequence: TGTGCCAGCTCACCGACTCCCATCGGTAATTCACCCCTCCACTTT. Encoded protein: CASSPTPIGNSPLHF. V usage is TRBV18 and J usage is TRBJ1-6, with no clear D. Trimming cost V 3 bases and J 6 bases, with 12 bases left between them. Germline-derived CDR1 and CDR2 are KGHSH and LQKENI. This CDR3 contains 15 residues.

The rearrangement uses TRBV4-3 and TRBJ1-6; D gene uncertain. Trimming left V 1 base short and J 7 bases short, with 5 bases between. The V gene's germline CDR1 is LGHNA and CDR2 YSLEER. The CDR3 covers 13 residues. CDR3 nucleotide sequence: TGCGCCAGCAGCCAAGTACAAAATTCACCCCTCCACTTT. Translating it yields CASSQVQNSPLHF.

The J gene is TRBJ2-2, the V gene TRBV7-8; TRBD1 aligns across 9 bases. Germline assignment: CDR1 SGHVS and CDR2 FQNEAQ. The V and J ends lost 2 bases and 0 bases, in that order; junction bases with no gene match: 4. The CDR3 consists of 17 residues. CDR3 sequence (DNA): TGTGCCAGCAGCTTACGGGACAGGGCTTCGAACACCGGGGAGCTGTTTTTT. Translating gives CASSLRDRASNTGELFF.

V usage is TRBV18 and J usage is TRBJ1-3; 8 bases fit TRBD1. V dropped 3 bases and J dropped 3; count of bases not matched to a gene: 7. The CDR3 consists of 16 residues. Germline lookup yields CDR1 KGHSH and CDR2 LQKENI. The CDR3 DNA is TGTGCCAGCTCACCGGACAGGGTCGTGTATGGAAACACCATATATTTT. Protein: CASSPDRVVYGNTIYF.

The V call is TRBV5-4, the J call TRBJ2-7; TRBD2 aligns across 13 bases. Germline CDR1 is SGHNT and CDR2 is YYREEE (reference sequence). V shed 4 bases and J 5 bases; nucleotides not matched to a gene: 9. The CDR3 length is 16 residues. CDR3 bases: TGTGCCAGCAGCGCCCCCACTAGCGGGGGGGCCAACGAGCAGTACTTC. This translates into CASSAPTSGGANEQYF.

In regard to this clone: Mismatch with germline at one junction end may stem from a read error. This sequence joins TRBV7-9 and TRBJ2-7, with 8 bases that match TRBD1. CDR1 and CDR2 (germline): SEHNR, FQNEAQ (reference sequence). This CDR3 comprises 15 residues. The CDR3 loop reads CSSSSRGLSPYEQYF. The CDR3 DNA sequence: TGTTCCAGCAGCTCCAGGGGGCTTTCACCCTACGAGCAGTACTTC. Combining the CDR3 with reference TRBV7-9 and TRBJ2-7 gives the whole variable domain DTGVSQNPRHKITKRGQNVTFRCDPISEHNRLYWYRQTLGQGPEFLTYFQNEAQLEKSRLLSDRFSAERPKGSFSTLEIQRTEQGDSAMYLCSSSSRGLSPYEQYFGPGTRLTVT.

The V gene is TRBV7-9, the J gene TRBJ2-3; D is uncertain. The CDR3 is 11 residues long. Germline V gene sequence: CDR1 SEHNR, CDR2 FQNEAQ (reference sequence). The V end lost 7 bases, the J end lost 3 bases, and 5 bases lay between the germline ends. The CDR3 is CASTPTDTQYF. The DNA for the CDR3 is TGTGCCAGCACCCCAACAGATACGCAGTATTTT.

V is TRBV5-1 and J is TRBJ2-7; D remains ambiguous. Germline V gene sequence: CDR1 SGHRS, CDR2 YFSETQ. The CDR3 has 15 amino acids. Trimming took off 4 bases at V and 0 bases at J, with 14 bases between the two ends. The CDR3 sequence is CASSPEAVLSYEQYF. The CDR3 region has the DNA TGCGCCAGCAGCCCCGAGGCCGTTCTCTCCTACGAGCAGTACTTC.

In DNA form, the CDR3 reads TGTGCCAGCAGCTTCCCAGGACAGACCTACGAGCAGTACTTC. As protein: CASSFPGQTYEQYF. The chain carries TRBV5-6 and TRBJ2-7, with D possibly matching TRBD1 (6 bases). V shed 2 bases and J shed 2 bases, with 11 bases lying between them. This CDR3 has 14 residues. Germline values: CDR1 SGHDT, CDR2 YYEEEE.

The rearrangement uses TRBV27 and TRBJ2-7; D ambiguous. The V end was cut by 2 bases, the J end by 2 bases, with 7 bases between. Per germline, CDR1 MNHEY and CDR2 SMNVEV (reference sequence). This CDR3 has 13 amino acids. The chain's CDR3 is CASSLESPYEQYF. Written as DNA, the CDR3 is TGTGCCAGCAGTTTAGAGTCCCCCTACGAGCAGTACTTC.

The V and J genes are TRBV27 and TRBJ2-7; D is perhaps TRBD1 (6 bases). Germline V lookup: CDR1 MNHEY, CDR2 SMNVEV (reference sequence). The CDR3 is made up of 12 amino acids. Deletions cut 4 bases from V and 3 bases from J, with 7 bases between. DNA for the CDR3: TGTGCCAGCAGTTCGGACAGCTACGAGCAGTACTTC. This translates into CASSSDSYEQYF.

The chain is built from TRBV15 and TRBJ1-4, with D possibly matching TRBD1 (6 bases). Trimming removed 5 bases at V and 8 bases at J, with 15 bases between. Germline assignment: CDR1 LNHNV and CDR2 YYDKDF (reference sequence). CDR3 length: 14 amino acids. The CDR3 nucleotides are TGTGCCACCAGCGGGGGCAGGCTTGAGGAAAAACTGTTTTTT. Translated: CATSGGRLEEKLFF.

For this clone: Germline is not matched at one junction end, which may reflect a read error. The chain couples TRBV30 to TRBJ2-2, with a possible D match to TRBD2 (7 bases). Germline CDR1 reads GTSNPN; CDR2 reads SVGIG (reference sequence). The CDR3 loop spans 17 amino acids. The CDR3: CAGRHFGGGANTGELFF. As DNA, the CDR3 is TGTGCCGGGAGGCACTTTGGCGGGGGCGCGAACACCGGGGAGCTGTTTTTT.

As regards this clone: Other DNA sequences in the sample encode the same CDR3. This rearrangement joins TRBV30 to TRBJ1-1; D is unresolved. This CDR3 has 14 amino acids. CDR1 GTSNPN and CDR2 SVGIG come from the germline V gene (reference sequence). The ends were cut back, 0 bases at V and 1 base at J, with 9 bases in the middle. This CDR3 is CAWSVRGGNTEAFF. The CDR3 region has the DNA TGTGCCTGGAGTGTACGAGGTGGGAACACTGAAGCTTTCTTT.

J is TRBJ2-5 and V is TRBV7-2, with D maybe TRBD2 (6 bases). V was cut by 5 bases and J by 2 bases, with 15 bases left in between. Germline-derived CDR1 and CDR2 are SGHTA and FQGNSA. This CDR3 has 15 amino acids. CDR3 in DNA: TGTGCCAGCAGCCCAATTATGGGGGGACAAGAGACCCAGTACTTC. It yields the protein CASSPIMGGQETQYF.

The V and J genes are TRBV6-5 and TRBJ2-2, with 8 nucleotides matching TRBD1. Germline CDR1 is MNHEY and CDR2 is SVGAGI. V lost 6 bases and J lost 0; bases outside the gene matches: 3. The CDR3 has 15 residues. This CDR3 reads CASSRQGTNTGELFF. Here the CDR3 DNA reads TGTGCCAGCAGCCGACAGGGGACGAACACCGGGGAGCTGTTTTTT.

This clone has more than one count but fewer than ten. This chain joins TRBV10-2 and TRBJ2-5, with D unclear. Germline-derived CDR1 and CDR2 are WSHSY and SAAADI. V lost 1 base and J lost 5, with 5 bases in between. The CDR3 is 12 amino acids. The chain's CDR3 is CASSEYLETQYF. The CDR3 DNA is TGCGCCAGCAGTGAGTACTTGGAGACCCAGTACTTC.

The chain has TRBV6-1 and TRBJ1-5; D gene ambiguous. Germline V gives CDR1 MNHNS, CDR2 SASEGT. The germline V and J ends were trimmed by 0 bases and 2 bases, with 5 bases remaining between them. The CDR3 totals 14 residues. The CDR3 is CASSEASGNQPQHF. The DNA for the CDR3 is TGTGCCAGCAGTGAAGCATCGGGCAATCAGCCCCAGCATTTT.

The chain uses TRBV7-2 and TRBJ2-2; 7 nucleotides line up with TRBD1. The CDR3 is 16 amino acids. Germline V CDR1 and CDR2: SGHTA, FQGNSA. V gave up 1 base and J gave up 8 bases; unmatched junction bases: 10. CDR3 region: CASSLGPTGARGELFF. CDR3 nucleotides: TGTGCCAGCAGCTTAGGGCCTACAGGGGCACGGGGGGAGCTGTTTTTT. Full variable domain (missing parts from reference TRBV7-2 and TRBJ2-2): GAGVSQSPSNKVTEKGKDVELRCDPISGHTALYWYRQSLGQGLEFLIYFQGNSAPDKSGLPSDRFSAERTGGSVSTLTIQRTQQEDSAVYLCASSLGPTGARGELFFGEGSRLTVL.

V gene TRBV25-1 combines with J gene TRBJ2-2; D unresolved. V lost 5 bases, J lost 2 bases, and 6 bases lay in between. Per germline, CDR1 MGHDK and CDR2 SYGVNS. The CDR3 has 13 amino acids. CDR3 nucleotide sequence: TGTGCCAGCAGTTCGGTCAACACCGGGGAGCTGTTTTTT. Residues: CASSSVNTGELFF.